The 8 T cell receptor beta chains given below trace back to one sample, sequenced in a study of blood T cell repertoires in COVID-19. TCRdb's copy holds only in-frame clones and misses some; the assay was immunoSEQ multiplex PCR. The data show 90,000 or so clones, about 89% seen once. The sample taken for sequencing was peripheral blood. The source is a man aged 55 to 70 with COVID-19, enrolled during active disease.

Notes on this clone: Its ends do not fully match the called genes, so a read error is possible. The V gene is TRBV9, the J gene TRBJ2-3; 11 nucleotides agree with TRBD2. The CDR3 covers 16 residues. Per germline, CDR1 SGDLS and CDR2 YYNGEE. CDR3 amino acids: CASSVGGLGTSGGVHF. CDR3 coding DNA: TGTGCCAGCAGCGTAGGAGGCTTAGGGACTAGCGGAGGCGTGCATTTT.

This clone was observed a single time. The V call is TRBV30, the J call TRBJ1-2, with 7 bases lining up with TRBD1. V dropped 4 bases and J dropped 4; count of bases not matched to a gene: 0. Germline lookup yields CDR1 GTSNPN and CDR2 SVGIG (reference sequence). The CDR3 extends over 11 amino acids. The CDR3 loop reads CAWNRGYGYTF. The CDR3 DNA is TGTGCCTGGAACAGGGGCTATGGCTACACCTTC. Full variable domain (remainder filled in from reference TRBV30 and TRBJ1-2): SQTIHQWPATLVQPVGSPLSLECTVEGTSNPNLYWYRQAAGRGLQLLFYSVGIGQISSEVPQNLSASRPQDRQFILSSKKLLLSDSGFYLCAWNRGYGYTFGSGTRLTVV.

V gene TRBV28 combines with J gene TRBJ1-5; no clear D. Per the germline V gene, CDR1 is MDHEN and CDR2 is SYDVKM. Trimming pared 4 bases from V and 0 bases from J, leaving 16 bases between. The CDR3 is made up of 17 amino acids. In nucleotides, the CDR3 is TGTGCCAGCAGTTCCCCCGGGGAAACTTATAGCAATCAGCCCCAGCATTTT. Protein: CASSSPGETYSNQPQHF.

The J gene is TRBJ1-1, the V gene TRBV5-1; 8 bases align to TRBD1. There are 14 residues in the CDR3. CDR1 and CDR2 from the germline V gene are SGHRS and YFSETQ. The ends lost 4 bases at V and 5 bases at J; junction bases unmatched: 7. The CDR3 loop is CASSLTGGETEAFF. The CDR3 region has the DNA TGCGCCAGCAGCCTAACAGGGGGAGAGACTGAAGCTTTCTTT.

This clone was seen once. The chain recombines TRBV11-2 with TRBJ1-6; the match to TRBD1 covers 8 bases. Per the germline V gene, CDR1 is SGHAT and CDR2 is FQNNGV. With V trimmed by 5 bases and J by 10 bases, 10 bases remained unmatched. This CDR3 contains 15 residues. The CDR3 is CASSLLTGGGSPLHF. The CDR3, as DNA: TGTGCCAGCAGCCTCCTCACAGGGGGAGGGTCACCCCTCCACTTT. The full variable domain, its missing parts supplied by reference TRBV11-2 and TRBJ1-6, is EAGVAQSPRYKIIEKRQSVAFWCNPISGHATLYWYQQILGQGPKLLIQFQNNGVVDDSQLPKDRFSAERLKGVDSTLKIQPAKLEDSAVYLCASSLLTGGGSPLHFGNGTRLTVT.

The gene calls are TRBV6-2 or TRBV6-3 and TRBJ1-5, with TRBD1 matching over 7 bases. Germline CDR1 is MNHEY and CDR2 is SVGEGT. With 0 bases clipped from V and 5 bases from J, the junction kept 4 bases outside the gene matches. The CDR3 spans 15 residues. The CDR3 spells CASSYSGDSYQPQHF. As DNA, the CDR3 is TGTGCCAGCAGTTACTCAGGGGACAGCTATCAGCCCCAGCATTTT.

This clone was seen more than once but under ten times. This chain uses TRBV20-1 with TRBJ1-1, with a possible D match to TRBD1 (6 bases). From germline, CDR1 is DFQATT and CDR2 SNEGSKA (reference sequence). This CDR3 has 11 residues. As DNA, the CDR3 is TGCAGCGGGACAAAACTCACTGAAGCTTTCTTT. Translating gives CSGTKLTEAFF.

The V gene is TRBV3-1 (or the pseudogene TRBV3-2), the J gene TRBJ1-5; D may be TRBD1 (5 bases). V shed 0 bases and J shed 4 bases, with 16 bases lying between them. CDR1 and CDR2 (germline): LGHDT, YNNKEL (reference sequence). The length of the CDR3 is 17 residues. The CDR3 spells CASSQENYQGGNQPQHF. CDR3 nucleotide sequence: TGTGCCAGCAGCCAAGAGAACTACCAGGGAGGGAATCAGCCCCAGCATTTT.